Shown below are 6 T cell receptor beta chains from a single sample sequenced in a study of Ad26.COV2.S vaccination and SARS-CoV-2 variants. Some clones are missing from TCRdb's copy, which holds only in-frame ones; the method was immunoSEQ multiplex PCR. This sample has hundreds of thousands of clones, with more than 70% found just once. Treatment noted: 15 to 20 received Ad26.COV2.S at low or high dose, single or two shots; five or six received placebo; per-sample allocation not given. Vaccine and placebo recipients were sampled on day 63 after the first injection. Sequences were derived from peripheral blood, sampled in a trial of Ad26.COV2.S vaccine versus placebo. The receptors originated from a person aged 18-60 years who received the Ad26.COV2.S COVID-19 vaccine or a placebo.

The gene calls are TRBV29-1 and TRBJ1-2, with D unclear. The V and J ends lost 3 bases and 0 bases respectively, with 8 bases between them. CDR3 length: 13 amino acids. Germline CDR1 SQVTM, CDR2 ANQGSEA. CDR3 sequence (DNA): TGCAGCGTTGAGACGGCTCCTAACTATGGCTACACCTTC. It is translated as CSVETAPNYGYTF.

The V gene is TRBV7-6, the J gene TRBJ2-5, with D perhaps TRBD2 (7 bases). Germline V gene lookup returns CDR1 SGHVS and CDR2 FNYEAQ. V lost 5 bases and J 1 base, leaving 14 bases between the germline ends. The CDR3 covers 15 residues. The CDR3, as DNA: TGTGCCAGCAGCCCCTTTCGGGGGGCCCAAGAGACCCAGTACTTC. Protein: CASSPFRGAQETQYF.

The chain has TRBV30 and TRBJ2-1; 11 bases are shared with TRBD2. The germline gives CDR1 GTSNPN, CDR2 SVGIG (reference sequence). This CDR3 spans 14 amino acids. J gave up 7 bases and V 4 bases, and 6 bases lay outside the gene matches. The CDR3 nucleotides are TGTGCCTGGAAGGTAGCGGGAGGGCCGAATGAGCAGTTCTTC. It codes for CAWKVAGGPNEQFF.

The chain recombines TRBV19 with TRBJ2-2; D gene uncertain. The CDR3 totals 15 residues. V was clipped by 3 bases and J by 2 bases, with 10 bases between them. Germline CDR1 and CDR2: LNHDA and SQIVND (reference sequence). The CDR3 sequence is CASSIGRPNTGELFF. The CDR3 nucleotides read TGTGCCAGTAGTATCGGGCGACCTAACACCGGGGAGCTGTTTTTT.

This rearrangement joins TRBV2 to TRBJ2-2; 8 bases match TRBD2. CDR3 length: 13 residues. Germline V gene lookup returns CDR1 SNHLY and CDR2 FYNNEI. The ends lost 6 bases at V and 6 bases at J; junction bases unmatched: 3. DNA for the CDR3: TGTGCCAGCAGACGGGAGGGGGCCGGGGAGCTGTTTTTT. Protein sequence: CASRREGAGELFF.

The CDR3 DNA follows: TGTGCCAGCAGCCAAGACCAGAGGACCGGGGAGCTGTTTTTT. This translates into CASSQDQRTGELFF. The chain combines TRBV4-2 with TRBJ2-2; D remains unclear. The CDR3 loop spans 14 amino acids. CDR1 and CDR2 from the germline V gene are LGHNA and YNFKEQ. The germline V and J ends were trimmed by 0 bases and 5 bases, with 7 bases remaining between them.